This record concerns one T cell receptor beta chain sequence. Its specificity is not known. This record comes from a study of T cell responses to AZD1222 COVID-19 vaccine. Repertoires were generated with immunoSEQ multiplex PCR, while TCRdb's copy carries only in-frame clones and drops some. This sample yields 200,000 to 250,000 clones, of which about 94% are seen a single time; over 1.5% belongs to the top ten. General study findings and limits: Donor demographics were predominantly white British with a female majority; clonal diversity may be underestimated. Two AZD1222 administrations were followed by greater Spike-specific TCR breadth and depth. Repertoires were obtained solely post-peak T cell response. Regions 160-218 and 743-854 held dominance among vaccine-associated CD4 TCRs, which spanned spike.

The TCR comes from an adult who received the MenACWY meningococcal vaccine as a control. The starting material was peripheral blood, obtained 28 days after the second dose of the MenACWY control vaccine.

This CDR3 reads CATDHSNQPQHF. Here the CDR3 DNA reads TGTGCCACCGACCATAGCAATCAGCCCCAGCATTTT. The chain couples TRBV19 to TRBJ1-5; D ambiguous. With 10 bases removed from V and 0 bases from J, the gap between germline ends came to 7 bases. CDR3 size: 12 residues. Germline V lookup: CDR1 LNHDA, CDR2 SQIVND (reference sequence).